The clone carrying this T cell receptor beta chain was seen at least ten times. This sample stems from a study of T cells in Graves' hyperthyroidism and ophthalmopathy. It was RNA transcripts that yielded the amplified TCR beta CDR3 regions. First-round RT-PCR targeting the TCR CDR3 was performed with the HTBI primer set. From the multiplex PCR reads, TCRdb called clonotypes with MiXCR, one entry per CDR3 protein. Among under 650,000 distinct CDR3 sequences listed, about 16% were seen once. Used for diagnoses were clinical symptoms, serum thyroxine and TRAb, thyroid ultrasound and orbital computed tomography. V lost 1 base and J 1 base, leaving 11 bases between the germline ends. CDR1 SGHAT and CDR2 FQNNGV come from the germline V gene. This CDR3 has 16 residues.

Sequencing was done on a sample of blood. This receptor was taken from a woman in her twenties or thirties with Graves' hyperthyroidism. V and J are TRBV11-2 and TRBJ2-1; weak D call: TRBD2 (5 bases). CDR3 DNA: TGTGCCAGCAGCTTAGGGGTTAGCGAGTCCTACAATGAGCAGTTCTTC. Amino acid sequence: CASSLGVSESYNEQFF.